The T cell receptor (beta chain) under discussion was sequenced for a study of blood T cells in healthy people across ages (dated by TCRdb to 2013 to 2016). With respect to the entire study: In model experiments, template switching captured roughly one uniquely barcoded TCR beta cDNA molecule for every two T cells. The study measured age-related changes in TCR beta repertoire diversity using deep sequencing normalized with unique cDNA molecular identifiers. The donors were split into four age groups: young (average about 16 years), middle-aged (over 35), aged (over 55) and long-lived (roughly 88). Donors of different ages were randomly distributed across sequencing lanes to avoid experimental bias. Using the same blood draw, the study looked at two additional independent replicas of 1 million unique cDNA reads for two donors, one aged 18 to 30 and the other aged 80 or older.

Inclusive of the bounding cysteine and phenylalanine, the CDR3 is 15 residues long. The read is trimmed to its CDR3 DNA, 45 bases read in frame from base 1. The junction carries 18 bases between V and J, which are trimmed by 7 bases and 2 bases respectively. Via the germline V gene, CDR1 is MNHEY and CDR2 SVGAGI. This clonotype was found a few times. Its recognized antigen is unknown. No base-level quality is on record; no much larger clone is a single base apart. Overall study results and their limits: Because donor CMV infection status was unknown, age-related changes in expanded clonotypes were potentially confounded. Compared with the aged group, the long-lived group had more naive CD4+ T cells, fewer expanded clones and increased TCR diversity, suggesting age selection. Total diversity estimates from one million sequenced T cells were considered lower bounds and underestimates. Because profiling used bulk unsorted PBMCs, naive and antigen-experienced compartments could not be compared conclusively. Observed TCR beta diversity correlated strongly with the percentage of naive T cells measured by flow cytometry. Observed TCR beta diversity per million T cells fell roughly linearly with age, and a significant reduction was already apparent by age about 36.

The donors were roughly 40 Caucasian individuals from Russia, aged roughly 6 to 90 years, who were systemically healthy. Each donor gave around 9.9 milliliters of peripheral blood, collected into EDTA-treated Vacutainer tubes. Ficoll-Paque density-gradient centrifugation was used to isolate PBMCs, with at least 6.5 million per sample. Total RNA, at least 6 micrograms per sample, was extracted from PBMCs with Trizol reagent. For every donor, an aliquot of PBMCs went through flow cytometry to measure the percentages of naive CD45RAhigh/CD27high T cells. Preparation of the library involved 5' RACE. Sequencing relied on an Illumina HiSeq 2500. A second PCR of roughly 6 to 11 cycles was performed with a sample-barcoded 5' primer and a J-beta primer mix. Each TCR beta cDNA molecule received a unique molecular identifier from a template-switch 5' adaptor carrying 12 random nucleotides. Each sample yielded at least 3 million CDR3-containing paired-end reads. First-strand cDNA synthesis was performed from all RNA using the Mint cDNA synthesis kit, with priming by a TRBC-specific oligonucleotide. All cDNA was treated with uracil-DNA glycosylase and then went through a first 18-cycle PCR with the universal primers M1SS and BC2_uni_R. As for how the authors treated the data: For normalization, 1 million high-quality reads were randomly selected from each sample, with every read carrying a distinct molecular identifier. Instead of being binned into consensus sequences, reads with shared molecular identifiers were discarded. CDR3 identification, clonotype clustering and error correction used MiTCR with a Q25 quality threshold and the strictest error-elimination algorithm. Lower-bound total TCR beta diversity was estimated with a nonparametric unseen species model using Euler transformation. The raw public reads went through TCRdb reprocessing: fastp at Q25, MiXCR clone calling, in-frame beta chains kept. Every distinct CDR3 protein forms one entry, paired with its most common genes and DNA. These V and J calls are TCRdb output, not the study's own analysis. The sample includes about 1,400,000 distinct CDR3 sequences, with 59% observed a single time. The ten largest clones add up to 6.5% to 8.5% of the sample.

The sample comprised blood. The TCR originated in a man younger than 35 in good health. The chain employs TRBV6-5 and TRBJ2-7; 6 matching bases give a weak D call of TRBD1. The DNA sequence follows: TGTGCCAGCAATCCTCACCAGGGGAGAACCTACGAGCAGTACTTC. Its translation reads: CASNPHQGRTYEQYF.